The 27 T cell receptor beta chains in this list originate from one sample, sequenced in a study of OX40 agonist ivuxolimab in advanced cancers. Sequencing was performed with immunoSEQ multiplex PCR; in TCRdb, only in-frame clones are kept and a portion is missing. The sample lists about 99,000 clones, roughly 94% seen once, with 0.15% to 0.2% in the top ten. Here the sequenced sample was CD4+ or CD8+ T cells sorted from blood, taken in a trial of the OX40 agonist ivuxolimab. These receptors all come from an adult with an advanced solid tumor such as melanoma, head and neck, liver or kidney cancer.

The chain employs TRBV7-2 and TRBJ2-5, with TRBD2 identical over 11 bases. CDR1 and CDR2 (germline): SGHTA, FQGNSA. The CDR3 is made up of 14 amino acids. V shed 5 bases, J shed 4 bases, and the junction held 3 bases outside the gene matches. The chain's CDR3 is CASSPGTSGETQYF. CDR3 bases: TGTGCCAGCAGCCCAGGGACTAGCGGAGAGACCCAGTACTTC. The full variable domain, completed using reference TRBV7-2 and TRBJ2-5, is GAGVSQSPSNKVTEKGKDVELRCDPISGHTALYWYRQSLGQGLEFLIYFQGNSAPDKSGLPSDRFSAERTGGSVSTLTIQRTQQEDSAVYLCASSPGTSGETQYFGPGTRLLVL.

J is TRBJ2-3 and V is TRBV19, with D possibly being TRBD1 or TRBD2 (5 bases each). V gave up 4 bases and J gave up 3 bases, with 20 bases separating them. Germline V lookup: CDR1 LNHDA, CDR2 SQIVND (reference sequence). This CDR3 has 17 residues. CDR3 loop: CASSNPSLAWGTDTQYF. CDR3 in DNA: TGTGCCAGTAGTAACCCCTCCCTCGCTTGGGGGACAGATACGCAGTATTTT.

The CDR3 nucleotides are TGCGCCAGCAGCTCTCGGGGGGGCCAACGCGCTGGCTACACCTTC. It yields the protein CASSSRGGQRAGYTF. The gene calls are TRBV4-3 and TRBJ1-2; TRBD1 is a possible D gene (6 bases). This CDR3 is built from 15 residues. Germline V CDR1 and CDR2: LGHNA, YSLEER. With 5 bases removed from V and 7 bases from J, the gap between germline ends came to 20 bases.

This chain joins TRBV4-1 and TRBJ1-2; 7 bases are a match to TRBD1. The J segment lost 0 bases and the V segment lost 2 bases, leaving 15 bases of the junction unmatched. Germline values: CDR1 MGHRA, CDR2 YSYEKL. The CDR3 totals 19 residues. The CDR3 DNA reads TGCGCCAGCAGCCAACCTTTGACAGGGCGGGGTGGCCCTAACTATGGCTACACCTTC. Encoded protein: CASSQPLTGRGGPNYGYTF.

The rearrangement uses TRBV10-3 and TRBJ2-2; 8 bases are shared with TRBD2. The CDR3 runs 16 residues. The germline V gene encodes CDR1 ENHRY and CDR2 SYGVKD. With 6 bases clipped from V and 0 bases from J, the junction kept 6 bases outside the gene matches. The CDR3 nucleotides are TGTGCCATCAGCAAGCGGGGGCCGGCGAACACCGGGGAGCTGTTTTTT. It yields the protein CAISKRGPANTGELFF.

In DNA, the CDR3 is TGCGCCAGCAGCCCACCCGGGAATTCACCCCTCCACTTT. Its protein product is CASSPPGNSPLHF. This chain joins TRBV4-3 and TRBJ1-6, with no clear D. With 4 bases removed from V and 7 bases from J, the gap between germline ends came to 8 bases. The germline V gene has CDR1 LGHNA and CDR2 YSLEER. This CDR3 has 13 amino acids.

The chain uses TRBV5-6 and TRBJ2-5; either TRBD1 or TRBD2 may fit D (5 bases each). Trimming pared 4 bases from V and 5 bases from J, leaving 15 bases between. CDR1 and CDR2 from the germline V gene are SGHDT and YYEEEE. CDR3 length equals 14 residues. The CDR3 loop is CASSPGASGETQYF. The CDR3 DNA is TGTGCCAGCAGCCCCGGGGCTTCCGGCGAGACCCAGTACTTC.

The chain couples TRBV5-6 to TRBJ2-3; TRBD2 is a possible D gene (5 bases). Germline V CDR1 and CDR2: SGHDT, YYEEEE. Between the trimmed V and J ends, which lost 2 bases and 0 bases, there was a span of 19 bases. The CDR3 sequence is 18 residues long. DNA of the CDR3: TGTGCCAGCAGCTTTAGAAGATTCTACGGGGAGAGCACAGATACGCAGTATTTT. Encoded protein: CASSFRRFYGESTDTQYF.

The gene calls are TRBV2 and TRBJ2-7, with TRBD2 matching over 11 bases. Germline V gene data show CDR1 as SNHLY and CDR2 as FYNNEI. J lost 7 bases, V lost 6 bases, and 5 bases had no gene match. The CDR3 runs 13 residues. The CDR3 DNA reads TGTGCCAGCAGACTAGCGGGAGCGGGGGAGCAGTACTTC. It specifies CASRLAGAGEQYF.

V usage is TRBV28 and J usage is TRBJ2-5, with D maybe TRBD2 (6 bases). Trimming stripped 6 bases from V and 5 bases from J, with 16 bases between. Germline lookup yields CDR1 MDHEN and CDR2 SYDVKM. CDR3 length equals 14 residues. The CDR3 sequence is CASRQRALRETQYF. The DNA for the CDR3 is TGTGCCAGCAGGCAGCGGGCTTTGAGGGAGACCCAGTACTTC.

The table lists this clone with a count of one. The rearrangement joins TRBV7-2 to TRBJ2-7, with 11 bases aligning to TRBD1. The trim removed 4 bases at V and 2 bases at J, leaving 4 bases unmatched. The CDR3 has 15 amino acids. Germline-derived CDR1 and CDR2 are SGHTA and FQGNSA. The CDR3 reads CASSYGQGATYEQYF. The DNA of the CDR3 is TGTGCCAGCAGCTACGGACAGGGGGCGACCTACGAGCAGTACTTC.

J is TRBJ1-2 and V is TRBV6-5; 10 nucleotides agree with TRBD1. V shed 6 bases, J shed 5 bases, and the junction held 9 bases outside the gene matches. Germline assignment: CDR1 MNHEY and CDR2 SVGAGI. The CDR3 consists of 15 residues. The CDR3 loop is CASRRGTGAPYGYTF. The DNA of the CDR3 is TGTGCCAGCAGACGAGGGACAGGGGCCCCTTATGGCTACACCTTC.

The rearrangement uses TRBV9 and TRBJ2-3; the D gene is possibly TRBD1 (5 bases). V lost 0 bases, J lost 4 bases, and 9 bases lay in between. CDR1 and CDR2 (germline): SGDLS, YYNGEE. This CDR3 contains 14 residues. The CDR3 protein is CASSVAPTADTQYF. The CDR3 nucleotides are TGTGCCAGCAGCGTAGCACCGACAGCAGATACGCAGTATTTT.

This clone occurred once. CDR3 DNA sequence: TGTGCCAGCAGAAGGACTAGCGCCACAGATACGCAGTATTTT. It codes for CASRRTSATDTQYF. The rearrangement joins TRBV5-5 to TRBJ2-3, with 9 bases fitting TRBD2. The CDR3 spans 14 residues. V shed 5 bases, J shed 2 bases, and the junction held 3 bases outside the gene matches. CDR1 and CDR2 from the germline V gene are SGHKS and YYEKEE (reference sequence).

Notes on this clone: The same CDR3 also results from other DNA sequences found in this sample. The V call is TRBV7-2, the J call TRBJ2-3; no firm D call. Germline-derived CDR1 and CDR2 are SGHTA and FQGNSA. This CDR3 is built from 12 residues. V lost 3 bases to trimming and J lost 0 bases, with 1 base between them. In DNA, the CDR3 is TGTGCCAGCAGCTTGAGCACAGATACGCAGTATTTT. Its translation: CASSLSTDTQYF.

For the CDR3, the DNA is TGCGCCAGCAGCTTGGGCCCCGGGCAGCTAACCTACGAGCAGTACTTC. Its protein is CASSLGPGQLTYEQYF. The chain has TRBV5-1 and TRBJ2-7, with D unclear. The CDR3 has 16 amino acids. V was cut by 0 bases and J by 2 bases, with 15 bases left in between. Looked up from germline, CDR1 is SGHRS and CDR2 is YFSETQ.

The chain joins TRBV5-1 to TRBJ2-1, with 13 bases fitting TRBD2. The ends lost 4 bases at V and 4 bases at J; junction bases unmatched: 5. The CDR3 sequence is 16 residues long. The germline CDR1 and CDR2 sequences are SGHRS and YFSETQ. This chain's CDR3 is CASSPWTSGGYNEQFF. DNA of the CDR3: TGCGCCAGCAGCCCCTGGACTAGCGGGGGTTACAATGAGCAGTTCTTC.

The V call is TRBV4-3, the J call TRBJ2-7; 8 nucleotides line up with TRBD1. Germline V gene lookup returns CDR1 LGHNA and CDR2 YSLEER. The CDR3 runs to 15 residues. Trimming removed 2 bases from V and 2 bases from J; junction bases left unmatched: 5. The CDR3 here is CASSQQGAPTYEQYF. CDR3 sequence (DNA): TGCGCCAGCAGCCAACAGGGGGCCCCTACCTACGAGCAGTACTTC.

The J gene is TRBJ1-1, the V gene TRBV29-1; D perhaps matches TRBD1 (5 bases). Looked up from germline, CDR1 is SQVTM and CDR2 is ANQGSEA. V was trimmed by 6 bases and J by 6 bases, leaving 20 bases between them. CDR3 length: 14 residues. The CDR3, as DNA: TGCAGCGTGCCTCGACAGTCGTTGATCGCTGAAGCTTTCTTT. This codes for CSVPRQSLIAEAFF.

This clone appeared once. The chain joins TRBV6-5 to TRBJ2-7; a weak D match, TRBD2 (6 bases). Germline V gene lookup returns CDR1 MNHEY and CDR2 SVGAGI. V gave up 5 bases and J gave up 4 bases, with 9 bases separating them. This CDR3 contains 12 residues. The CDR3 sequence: CASSPGGYEQYF. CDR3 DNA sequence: TGTGCCAGCAGTCCCGGGGGATACGAGCAGTACTTC.

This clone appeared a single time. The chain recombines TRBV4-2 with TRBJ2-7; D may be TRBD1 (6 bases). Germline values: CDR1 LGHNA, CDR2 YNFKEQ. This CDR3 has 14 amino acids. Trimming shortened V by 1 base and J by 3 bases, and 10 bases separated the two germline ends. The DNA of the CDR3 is TGTGCCAGCAGCCAAGTTCACAGGGTCTACGAGCAGTACTTC. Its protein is CASSQVHRVYEQYF.

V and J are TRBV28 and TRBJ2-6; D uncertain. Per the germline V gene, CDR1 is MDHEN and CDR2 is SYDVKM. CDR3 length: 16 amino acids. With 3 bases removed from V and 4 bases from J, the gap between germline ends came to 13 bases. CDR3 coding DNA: TGTGCCAGCAGTTTGGACGGGCCGGCGGGGGCCAACGTCCTGACTTTC. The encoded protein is CASSLDGPAGANVLTF.

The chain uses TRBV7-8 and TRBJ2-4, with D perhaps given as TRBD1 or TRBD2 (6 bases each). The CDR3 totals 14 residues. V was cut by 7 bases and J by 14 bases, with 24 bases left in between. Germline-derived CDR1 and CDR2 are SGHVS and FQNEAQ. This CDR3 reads CASNLGGVGQIKYF. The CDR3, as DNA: TGTGCCAGCAACCTAGGCGGGGTAGGACAGATTAAGTACTTC.

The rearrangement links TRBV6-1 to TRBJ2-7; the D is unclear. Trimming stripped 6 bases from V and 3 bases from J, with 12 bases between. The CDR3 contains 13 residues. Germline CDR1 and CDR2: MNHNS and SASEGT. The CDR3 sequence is CASSVKGIYEQYF. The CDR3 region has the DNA TGTGCCAGCAGCGTTAAAGGGATCTACGAGCAGTACTTC.

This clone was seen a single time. CDR3 protein: CAISAVGLAGASYNEQFF. CDR3 in DNA: TGTGCCATCAGTGCTGTGGGACTAGCGGGAGCGTCCTACAATGAGCAGTTCTTC. This chain uses TRBV10-3 with TRBJ2-1; 14 positions match TRBD2. Germline assignment: CDR1 ENHRY and CDR2 SYGVKD. CDR3 length: 18 residues. Trimming took 4 bases from V and 1 from J; bases not matched to a gene: 6.

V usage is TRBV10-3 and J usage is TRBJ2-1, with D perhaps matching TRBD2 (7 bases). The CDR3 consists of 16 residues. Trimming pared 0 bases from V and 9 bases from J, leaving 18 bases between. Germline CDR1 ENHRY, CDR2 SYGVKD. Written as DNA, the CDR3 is TGTGCCATCAGTGAGTCGGGGGGCCGGGAGGTGGGTGAGCAGTTCTTC. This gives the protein CAISESGGREVGEQFF.

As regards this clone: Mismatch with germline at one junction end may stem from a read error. The CDR3 DNA follows: TGTGCCAGCAGCCTAGCGATGGATACGCAGTATTTT. Translating gives CASSLAMDTQYF. The chain has TRBV7-8 and TRBJ2-3, with D maybe TRBD2 (6 bases). Per the germline V gene, CDR1 is SGHVS and CDR2 is FQNEAQ. There are 12 residues in the CDR3.